A selection of T cell receptor beta chains follows, all from one sample in a study of shared clonotypes between healthy human individuals. Libraries were prepared by immunoSEQ multiplex PCR; TCRdb keeps only in-frame clonotypes and omits some of them. The sample records hundreds of thousands of clones, approximately 92% being singletons. The sequencing sample was made of naive CD8+ T cells sorted from blood. The receptors stem from a man in his thirties or forties in good health. Both conserved end residues are part of each CDR3. Each record gives: J gene, V gene, clone size, D gene, CDR3 protein, CDR3 DNA. The D gene is left open where the match is weak. A row's size may be missing; if present it is once, few, many or a size class.

j_gene: TRBJ2-7; v_gene: TRBV9; abundance: NA; d_gene: NA; CDR3aa: CASSVDSTGHPYEQYF; CDR3nt: TGTGCCAGCAGCGTAGATTCTACGGGACACCCCTACGAGCAGTACTTC
j_gene: TRBJ2-2; v_gene: TRBV9; abundance: NA; d_gene: TRBD1; CDR3aa: CASSVEGTVAGELFF; CDR3nt: TGTGCCAGCAGCGTAGAAGGGACAGTAGCCGGGGAGCTGTTTTTT
j_gene: TRBJ1-4; v_gene: TRBV4-1; abundance: NA; d_gene: NA; CDR3aa: CASSQESAEKLFF; CDR3nt: TGCGCCAGCAGCCAAGAGTCAGCTGAAAAACTGTTTTTT
j_gene: TRBJ2-3; v_gene: TRBV7-9; abundance: NA; d_gene: NA; CDR3aa: CASSPVTPGVDTQYF; CDR3nt: TGTGCCAGCAGCCCCGTTACACCAGGGGTAGATACGCAGTATTTT
j_gene: TRBJ2-3; v_gene: TRBV7-9; abundance: once; d_gene: TRBD2; CDR3aa: CASSGHARGVRPSTDTQYF; CDR3nt: TGTGCCAGCAGCGGACATGCCCGGGGGGTACGCCCTAGCACAGATACGCAGTATTTT
j_gene: TRBJ2-6; v_gene: TRBV6-5; abundance: NA; d_gene: NA; CDR3aa: CASSYSVSIYHVLTF; CDR3nt: TGTGCCAGCAGTTACTCGGTTTCCATCTATCACGTCCTGACTTTC
j_gene: TRBJ2-7; v_gene: TRBV30; abundance: NA; d_gene: NA; CDR3aa: CAWSVQRSRNEIEQYF; CDR3nt: TGTGCCTGGAGTGTACAAAGGAGTAGAAACGAAATTGAGCAGTACTTC
j_gene: TRBJ2-5; v_gene: TRBV19; abundance: NA; d_gene: NA; CDR3aa: CASSIVPGKETQYF; CDR3nt: TGTGCCAGTAGTATTGTGCCAGGGAAAGAGACCCAGTACTTC
j_gene: TRBJ2-1; v_gene: TRBV9; abundance: NA; d_gene: NA; CDR3aa: CASSVGWGDRPYNEQFF; CDR3nt: TGTGCCAGCAGCGTAGGATGGGGGGACAGACCTTACAATGAGCAGTTCTTC
j_gene: TRBJ2-2; v_gene: TRBV5-4; abundance: once; d_gene: TRBD2; CDR3aa: CASSLAGLAVTGELFF; CDR3nt: TGTGCCAGCAGCTTGGCGGGACTAGCGGTCACCGGGGAGCTGTTTTTT
j_gene: TRBJ2-1; v_gene: TRBV7-6; abundance: NA; d_gene: NA; CDR3aa: CASSLAASVYNEQFF; CDR3nt: TGTGCCAGCAGCTTAGCCGCTAGCGTTTACAATGAGCAGTTCTTC
j_gene: TRBJ2-1; v_gene: TRBV14; abundance: NA; d_gene: TRBD2; CDR3aa: CASSHKLAVYNEQFF; CDR3nt: TGTGCCAGCAGCCACAAACTAGCGGTGTACAATGAGCAGTTCTTC
j_gene: TRBJ2-2; v_gene: TRBV29-1; abundance: NA; d_gene: NA; CDR3aa: CSVDRGTGELFF; CDR3nt: TGCAGCGTTGATAGGGGGACCGGGGAGCTGTTTTTT
j_gene: TRBJ2-5; v_gene: TRBV6-6; abundance: NA; d_gene: NA; CDR3aa: CASTTTGPIETQYF; CDR3nt: TGTGCCAGCACTACAACAGGGCCAATCGAGACCCAGTACTTC
j_gene: TRBJ2-1; v_gene: TRBV27; abundance: NA; d_gene: NA; CDR3aa: CASSLGLYNEQFF; CDR3nt: TGTGCCAGCAGTCTGGGACTCTACAATGAGCAGTTCTTC
j_gene: TRBJ2-7; v_gene: TRBV11-2; abundance: NA; d_gene: NA; CDR3aa: CASSLSGPLIYEQYF; CDR3nt: TGTGCCAGCAGCCTTAGTGGACCGCTAATTTACGAGCAGTACTTC
j_gene: TRBJ2-7; v_gene: TRBV30; abundance: NA; d_gene: NA; CDR3aa: CAWSDAYEQYF; CDR3nt: TGTGCCTGGAGTGATGCCTACGAGCAGTACTTC
j_gene: TRBJ1-1; v_gene: TRBV28; abundance: NA; d_gene: NA; CDR3aa: CASSDKNTEAFF; CDR3nt: TGTGCCAGCAGTGACAAGAACACTGAAGCTTTCTTT
j_gene: TRBJ2-2; v_gene: TRBV30; abundance: NA; d_gene: NA; CDR3aa: CAWNIGRGNTGELFF; CDR3nt: TGTGCCTGGAATATAGGCAGGGGTAACACCGGGGAGCTGTTTTTT
j_gene: TRBJ1-1; v_gene: TRBV10-3; abundance: NA; d_gene: TRBD1; CDR3aa: CASGGEGATEAFF; CDR3nt: TGTGCCAGCGGGGGAGAGGGGGCCACTGAAGCTTTCTTT